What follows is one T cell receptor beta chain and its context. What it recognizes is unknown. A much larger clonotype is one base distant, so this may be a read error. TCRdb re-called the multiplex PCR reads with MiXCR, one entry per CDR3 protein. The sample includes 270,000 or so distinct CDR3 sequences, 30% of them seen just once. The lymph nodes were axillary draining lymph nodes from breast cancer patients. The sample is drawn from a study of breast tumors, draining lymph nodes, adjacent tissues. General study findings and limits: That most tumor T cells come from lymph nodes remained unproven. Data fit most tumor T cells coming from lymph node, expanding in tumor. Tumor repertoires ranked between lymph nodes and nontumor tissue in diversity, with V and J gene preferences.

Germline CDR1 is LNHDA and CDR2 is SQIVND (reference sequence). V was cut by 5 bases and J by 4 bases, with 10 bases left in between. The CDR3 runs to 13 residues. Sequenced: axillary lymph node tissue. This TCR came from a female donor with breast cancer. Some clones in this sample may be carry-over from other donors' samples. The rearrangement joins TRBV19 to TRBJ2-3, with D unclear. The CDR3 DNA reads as TGTGCCAGTAGTGTTTTTGCGGCAGATACGCAGTATTTT. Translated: CASSVFAADTQYF.